This T cell receptor beta chain was documented in a study of OX40 agonist ivuxolimab in advanced cancers. About the study as a whole: The costimulatory receptor OX40 (CD134) was targeted by ivuxolimab, a fully human IgG2 agonistic monoclonal antibody. Three dose-escalation patients achieved partial responses, one with hepatocellular carcinoma and two with cutaneous melanoma. Patients were allowed to have had prior anti-PD-1, anti-PD-L1 or anti-CTLA-4 therapy, and around two fifths of the dose-escalation patients had been treated with checkpoint inhibitors. The monotherapy dose-escalation portion (N of about 52 patients) of the phase I ivuxolimab trial is reported in the paper. A male proportion of under 85% and a mean age of roughly 55 years, ranging from roughly 23 to 85, were recorded for the dose-escalation cohort. Among the 52 dose-escalation patients, around 19 had hepatocellular carcinoma, 15 or so melanoma, 9 renal cell carcinoma and 9 head and neck cancer. Peripheral TCRbeta sequencing was intended to test whether TCR sequence diversity was altered and clonal T-cell expansion was caused by ivuxolimab. Intravenous ivuxolimab was administered to patients every 2 weeks at six dose levels: 0.01, 0.1, 0.3, 1.5, 3 and 10 mg/kg.

Patients with autoimmune disease history or receiving systemic immunosuppression were excluded from the trial. Peripheral blood for TCR sequencing was collected from all dose cohorts at baseline, on cycle 4 day 1, and on cycle 7 day 1. Samples were obtained from an open-label, multicenter, first-in-human phase I dose-escalation trial of ivuxolimab. The trial enrolled adults with locally advanced or metastatic head and neck squamous cell, hepatocellular, melanoma or renal cell carcinoma. Before TCR sequencing, CD4+ T cells and CD8+ T cells were sorted from peripheral blood as separate populations. Genomic DNA was isolated from the sorted cells so that the TCRbeta CDR3 region could be sequenced. TCRbeta CDR3 regions were sequenced using the immunoSEQ Assay. Held by TCRdb, this immuneACCESS table contains in-frame sequences only and omits some clones. Under half of the omission traces to an unresolved V gene where checked; the cause of the rest is unknown. The sample records about 59,000 clones, 85% to 90% of which are singletons. The ten largest account for around 0.38% of the sample.

The cysteine opens and the phenylalanine closes a CDR3 of 11 amino acids. The read is trimmed to its CDR3 DNA, 33 bases read in frame from base 1. Taken from the germline V gene (reference sequence), the CDR1 and CDR2 loops are DFQATT and SNEGSKA. V loses 0 bases of germline sequence and J loses 5 bases, and the interval between the two ends is 2 bases. Beyond this particular receptor, the publication reports: The antigen specificity of the clonally expanded peripheral T cells was not determined. Low levels of normalized T-cell clonal expansion were also shown by some nonresponding patients. After ivuxolimab, expanded clones were on average more numerous among CD8+ T cells than among CD4+ T cells. In the 0.1-3.0 mg/kg groups, partial responders had among the lowest normalized peripheral clonal expansion, particularly in CD8+ T cells. At doses of 0.1 to 3.0 mg/kg, clonal expansion of both CD4+ and CD8+ T cells in blood was seen between baseline and week 6.

On this clone: The specificity of this receptor is unknown. No base quality values were provided; no much bigger clone lies one nucleotide off.

Sample: CD4+ or CD8+ T cells sorted from blood, taken in a trial of the OX40 agonist ivuxolimab. The V and J genes are TRBV20-1 and TRBJ2-1; the D gene cannot be resolved reliably. This sequence originates from an adult with an advanced solid tumor such as melanoma, head and neck, liver or kidney cancer. The base sequence is TGCAGTGCTAGAGACAACAATGAGCAGTTCTTC. Translated, this gives CSARDNNEQFF.